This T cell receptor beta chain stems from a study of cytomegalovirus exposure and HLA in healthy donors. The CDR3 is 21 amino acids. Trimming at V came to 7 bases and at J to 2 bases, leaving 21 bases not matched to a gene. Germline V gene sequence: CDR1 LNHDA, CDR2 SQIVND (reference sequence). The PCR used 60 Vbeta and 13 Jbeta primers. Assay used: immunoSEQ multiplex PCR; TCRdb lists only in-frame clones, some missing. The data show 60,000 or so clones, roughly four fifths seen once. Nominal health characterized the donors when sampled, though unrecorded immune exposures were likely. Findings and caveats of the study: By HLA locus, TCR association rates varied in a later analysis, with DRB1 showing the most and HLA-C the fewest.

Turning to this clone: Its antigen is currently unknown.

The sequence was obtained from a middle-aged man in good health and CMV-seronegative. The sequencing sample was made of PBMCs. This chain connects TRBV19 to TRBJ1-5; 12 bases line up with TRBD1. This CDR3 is CASTPTIPRDRGLVGNQPQHF. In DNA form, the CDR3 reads TGTGCCAGTACCCCTACCATTCCCCGGGACAGGGGGCTGGTTGGCAATCAGCCCCAGCATTTT.